Following are 23 T cell receptor beta chains from one sample sequenced in a study of cytomegalovirus exposure and HLA in healthy donors. The repertoire was sequenced with immunoSEQ multiplex PCR; TCRdb's copy has only in-frame clones and lacks some. Of over 150,000 clones detected, approximately 86% appear once; the ten largest clones hold less than 2.5%. The material sequenced was PBMCs. These receptor sequences come from a human donor in good health.

The V and J genes are TRBV4-3 and TRBJ2-3; the D gene is possibly TRBD2 (6 bases). The CDR3 spans 16 residues. V was cut by 5 bases and J by 0 bases, with 15 bases left in between. The V gene's germline CDR1 is LGHNA and CDR2 YSLEER. For the CDR3, the DNA is TGCGCCAGCAGCTCCTATATCGGGGGTAGCACAGATACGCAGTATTTT. It encodes CASSSYIGGSTDTQYF.

The CDR3 nucleotides are TGCGCCAGCAGCTTAAACACGCAGGGGAAGCAGTACTTC. Encoded protein: CASSLNTQGKQYF. This chain links TRBV5-1 with TRBJ2-7, with D perhaps TRBD1 (6 bases). This CDR3 is 13 amino acids long. Trimming shortened V by 2 bases and J by 8 bases, and 14 bases separated the two germline ends. The germline CDR1 and CDR2 sequences are SGHRS and YFSETQ.

This rearrangement joins TRBV27 to TRBJ2-3; 8 positions match TRBD1. Per germline, CDR1 MNHEY and CDR2 SMNVEV (reference sequence). CDR3 length: 15 residues. V was pared by 5 bases and J by 4 bases, with 8 bases of the junction left unmatched. The CDR3 DNA reads as TGTGCCAGCAGTCTGGTCAGGGGGCGGTCAGATACGCAGTATTTT. Protein: CASSLVRGRSDTQYF.

The chain employs TRBV6-4 and TRBJ2-5, with D tentatively TRBD1 (5 bases). The CDR3 covers 13 residues. Between the trimmed V and J ends, which lost 6 bases and 1 base, there was a span of 9 bases. Germline V gene lookup returns CDR1 MRHNA and CDR2 SNTAGT. The CDR3 here is CASSQGAQETQYF. CDR3 DNA sequence: TGTGCCAGCAGCCAAGGGGCCCAAGAGACCCAGTACTTC.

V is TRBV10-3 and J is TRBJ1-2, with D uncertain. Germline CDR1 is ENHRY and CDR2 is SYGVKD. Trimming pared 0 bases from V and 7 bases from J, leaving 15 bases between. The CDR3 contains 15 residues. CDR3 in amino acids: CAISESLLREGGYTF. The CDR3 DNA is TGTGCCATCAGTGAGTCTCTGCTCCGGGAGGGTGGCTACACCTTC.

In its sample, this clone was seen a few times. The chain has TRBV27 and TRBJ2-3, with TRBD2 matching 7 bases. After removal of 5 bases from V and 6 bases from J, the junction contained 8 bases not matched to a gene. Germline lookup yields CDR1 MNHEY and CDR2 SMNVEV (reference sequence). The CDR3 extends over 14 amino acids. The CDR3 region is CASSIRTSLDTQYF. CDR3 sequence (DNA): TGTGCCAGCAGTATACGGACTAGTCTGGATACGCAGTATTTT.

This sequence joins TRBV7-6 and TRBJ2-1, with D possibly TRBD2 on 6 matching bases. Trimming stripped 5 bases from V and 1 base from J, with 12 bases between. The CDR3 is made up of 15 amino acids. Per germline, CDR1 SGHVS and CDR2 FNYEAQ. CDR3 sequence (DNA): TGTGCCAGCAGCGGGGCTAGCGCTTCCTACAATGAGCAGTTCTTC. This encodes CASSGASASYNEQFF.

This clone was seen more than once but under ten times. The chain employs TRBV27 and TRBJ1-2; the D gene is possibly TRBD1 (6 bases). Germline V lookup: CDR1 MNHEY, CDR2 SMNVEV (reference sequence). The V gene lost 5 bases and the J gene lost 2 bases, with 9 bases spanning the gap. CDR3 length: 13 amino acids. The CDR3: CASSPQGNYGYTF. CDR3 sequence (DNA): TGTGCCAGCAGTCCACAGGGAAACTATGGCTACACCTTC.

The chain links TRBV28 to TRBJ2-1; 14 bases are a match to TRBD2. V lost 4 bases and J lost 10; bases outside the gene matches: 6. Germline V lookup: CDR1 MDHEN, CDR2 SYDVKM. The CDR3 totals 15 residues. The CDR3 DNA sequence: TGTGCCAGCAGTTCGACTAGCGGGAGGGCCCGAGAGCAGTTCTTC. Its protein is CASSSTSGRAREQFF. The complete variable domain, with remaining parts taken from reference TRBV28 and TRBJ2-1, reads DVKVTQSSRYLVKRTGEKVFLECVQDMDHENMFWYRQDPGLGLRLIYFSYDVKMKEKGDIPEGYSVSREKKERFSLILESASTNQTSMYLCASSSTSGRAREQFFGPGTRLTVL.

The chain carries TRBV7-3 and TRBJ2-1; TRBD2 agrees at 7 bases. This CDR3 spans 15 amino acids. V shed 2 bases and J 4 bases; nucleotides not matched to a gene: 5. Germline CDR1 is SGHTA and CDR2 is FQGTGA. The CDR3 DNA is TGTGCCAGCAGCTTACGGAGCGGGAAATACAATGAGCAGTTCTTC. Encoded protein: CASSLRSGKYNEQFF.

The chain has TRBV19 and TRBJ2-4, with 7 bases aligning to TRBD2. The CDR3 has 17 amino acids. V shed 1 base, J shed 0 bases, and the junction held 6 bases outside the gene matches. Germline CDR1 and CDR2: LNHDA and SQIVND (reference sequence). In DNA form, the CDR3 reads TGTGCCAGTAGTATAGGAAGAGGGACTACAGCCAAAAACATTCAGTACTTC. Translated, it gives CASSIGRGTTAKNIQYF.

The V and J genes are TRBV5-4 and TRBJ2-5; possibly TRBD1 for D (6 bases). This CDR3 contains 14 residues. Between the trimmed V and J ends, which lost 3 bases and 5 bases, there was a span of 14 bases. Per the germline V gene, CDR1 is SGHNT and CDR2 is YYREEE (reference sequence). CDR3 nucleotide sequence: TGTGCCAGCAGCTGGGGGCGAGGAGGCGAGACCCAGTACTTC. Protein: CASSWGRGGETQYF. Filled out from reference TRBV5-4 and TRBJ2-5, the complete variable domain reads ETGVTQSPTHLIKTRGQQVTLRCSSQSGHNTVSWYQQALGQGPQFIFQYYREEENGRGNFPPRFSGLQFPNYSSELNVNALELDDSALYLCASSWGRGGETQYFGPGTRLLVL.

The chain links TRBV6-5 to TRBJ1-6; 7 nucleotides agree with TRBD1. V lost 6 bases, J lost 9 bases, and 8 bases stayed unmatched. The CDR3 length is 14 residues. Germline CDR1 and CDR2: MNHEY and SVGAGI. CDR3 sequence: CASRTTGEGSPLHF. The CDR3 bases are TGTGCCAGCAGAACAACAGGGGAAGGTTCACCCCTCCACTTT.

This chain uses TRBV4-1 with TRBJ1-2; 10 bases map to TRBD1. CDR1 and CDR2 (germline): MGHRA, YSYEKL. The CDR3 runs to 14 residues. V gave up 3 bases and J gave up 6 bases; unmatched junction bases: 4. CDR3 sequence reads: CASSQAGTGDGYTF. Here the CDR3 DNA reads TGCGCCAGCAGCCAGGCCGGGACAGGGGATGGCTACACCTTC.

This clone came up once. This chain uses TRBV5-5 with TRBJ1-1; 7 positions match TRBD1. Looked up from germline, CDR1 is SGHKS and CDR2 is YYEKEE (reference sequence). V was clipped by 3 bases and J by 2 bases; unmatched bases: 4. This CDR3 has 14 residues. The CDR3 region has the DNA TGTGCCAGCAGCTGGGGACAGTTTAACACTGAAGCTTTCTTT. Amino acid sequence: CASSWGQFNTEAFF. The entire variable domain, with the rest obtained from reference TRBV5-5 and TRBJ1-1, is as follows: DAGVTQSPTHLIKTRGQQVTLRCSPISGHKSVSWYQQVLGQGPQFIFQYYEKEERGRGNFPDRFSARQFPNYSSELNVNALLLGDSALYLCASSWGQFNTEAFFGQGTRLTVV.

This clone has just one count. The gene calls are TRBV6-6 and TRBJ2-5; 8 bases agree with TRBD2. Trimming removed 2 bases from V and 2 bases from J; junction bases left unmatched: 7. Germline values: CDR1 MNHNY, CDR2 SVGAGI (reference sequence). The CDR3 sequence is 16 residues long. The CDR3 DNA reads TGTGCCAGCAGTTACCGAAAGACTAGCGTACAAGAGACCCAGTACTTC. Translating gives CASSYRKTSVQETQYF.

The gene calls are TRBV2 and TRBJ2-1; 7 positions agree with TRBD1. CDR3 length: 15 amino acids. The ends lost 5 bases at V and 0 bases at J; junction bases unmatched: 4. Looked up from germline, CDR1 is SNHLY and CDR2 is FYNNEI. As DNA, the CDR3 is TGTGCCAGCAGTAACACAGGGGACTCCTACAATGAGCAGTTCTTC. Its translation is CASSNTGDSYNEQFF.

This clone has a single count. The V gene is TRBV7-3, the J gene TRBJ2-3, with D perhaps TRBD2 (6 bases). Germline CDR1 and CDR2: SGHTA and FQGTGA. This CDR3 has 15 residues. V was cut by 2 bases and J by 2 bases, with 11 bases left in between. Here the CDR3 DNA reads TGTGCCAGCAGCTTATTTAGCGGATCCACAGATACGCAGTATTTT. It translates to CASSLFSGSTDTQYF.

The J gene is TRBJ1-4, the V gene TRBV5-5; 9 bases are shared with TRBD1. Trimming removed 5 bases from V and 6 bases from J; junction bases left unmatched: 5. The CDR3 is 14 residues long. Germline loops: CDR1 SGHKS, CDR2 YYEKEE (reference sequence). The CDR3 here is CASREGTGYEKLFF. CDR3 bases: TGTGCCAGCAGGGAGGGGACAGGGTATGAAAAACTGTTTTTT. Full variable domain (rest looked up from reference TRBV5-5 and TRBJ1-4): DAGVTQSPTHLIKTRGQQVTLRCSPISGHKSVSWYQQVLGQGPQFIFQYYEKEERGRGNFPDRFSARQFPNYSSELNVNALLLGDSALYLCASREGTGYEKLFFGSGTQLSVL.

This chain joins TRBV15 and TRBJ2-3, with TRBD2 matching over 9 bases. In germline, CDR1 is LNHNV, CDR2 YYDKDF (reference sequence). The CDR3 has 15 amino acids. After removal of 4 bases from V and 2 bases from J, the junction contained 4 bases not matched to a gene. The CDR3, as DNA: TGTGCCACCAGCAAGCGGGGGGCCCTCACAGATACGCAGTATTTT. Protein: CATSKRGALTDTQYF.

This clone showed up just once. The chain has TRBV6-1 and TRBJ1-1, with 9 nucleotides matching TRBD1. Germline V CDR1 and CDR2: MNHNS, SASEGT. The CDR3 extends over 14 amino acids. The junction had 6 bases not matched to a gene; V was cut back by 6 bases and J by 4 bases. This CDR3 is CASRRTGDVTEAFF. CDR3 sequence (DNA): TGTGCCAGCAGAAGGACAGGGGACGTCACTGAAGCTTTCTTT.

This clone came up many times. V gene TRBV5-5 combines with J gene TRBJ2-2; 10 bases map to TRBD1. CDR3 length: 15 amino acids. Germline V gene lookup returns CDR1 SGHKS and CDR2 YYEKEE (reference sequence). Losses at the gene ends were 0 bases for V and 8 bases for J; bases not matched to a gene: 4. This chain's CDR3 is CASSLGGQGRGELFF. CDR3 DNA: TGTGCCAGCAGCTTGGGGGGACAGGGGAGAGGGGAGCTGTTTTTT.

This clone was counted between two and nine times. V usage is TRBV10-1 and J usage is TRBJ2-7; 7 positions match TRBD1. Germline loops: CDR1 WNHNN, CDR2 SYGVQD (reference sequence). The CDR3 is 15 amino acids. With 4 bases clipped from V and 1 base from J, the junction kept 7 bases outside the gene matches. Here the CDR3 reads CASSGSGGESYEQYF. CDR3 bases: TGCGCCAGCAGTGGATCAGGGGGAGAATCCTACGAGCAGTACTTC.